Listed here are 24 T cell receptor delta chains from one sample, sequenced in a study of γδ T cells in repeated Plasmodium falciparum infection. TCRdb reanalysed the multiplex PCR reads with CATT. The sample lists about 50,000 delta-chain clones, about 1.9% seen once, with around 24% in the top ten. Gammadelta T cells were flow-sorted from PBMC into Vgamma9/Vdelta2+ and Vdelta2-negative populations for bulk analysis. The specimen was gamma-delta T cells from blood. The receptors were sampled from a pool of human donors (malaria-infected and uninfected, not separated).

At least ten counts were recorded for this clone. With only one base between it and a far larger clone, this is likely a read error. At the DNA level, this CDR3 is encoded by other sequences in the same sample as well. V usage is TRDV2 and J usage is TRDJ1; no clear D. TCRdb lists no J gene, so it was determined here by aligning the DNA to germline. Germline CDR1 GEAIGNYY, CDR2 EKD. The V end was cut by 1 base, the J end by 4 bases, with 15 bases between. The CDR3 is 15 residues long. CDR3 DNA: TGTGCCTGTGACACACTCTTGGGAGGAAGCGATAAACTCATCTTT. Translating gives CACDTLLGGSDKLIF.

This clone was detected many times. TCRdb assigns this DNA the protein of a much larger clone, which departs from its translation at residue 7; this likely reflects a read error, and the protein shown comes from translating the DNA. The chain employs TRDV2 and TRDJ1; 10 nucleotides match TRDD3. Germline matching of the DNA provided the J gene here, since TCRdb leaves it blank. This CDR3 comprises 21 residues. Losses at the gene ends were 3 bases for V and 0 bases for J; bases not matched to a gene: 21. Per germline, CDR1 GEAIGNYY and CDR2 EKD. The CDR3 coding sequence is TGTGCCTGTGACCCCTTAGGTACCGTGGTGGGGGATACCCGAAACACCGATAAACTCATCTTT. It specifies CACDPLGTVVGDTRNTDKLIF.

This clone came up a few times. The protein that TCRdb holds for this DNA derives from a much larger clone and differs from the translated DNA at residue 15, which likely indicates a read error; the protein shown here is translated from the DNA. The V and J genes are TRAV38-2/DV8 and TRDJ1, with TRDD3 matching 10 bases. TCRdb records no J gene; here it was assigned by comparing the DNA to germline. V shed 0 bases and J 5 bases; nucleotides not matched to a gene: 22. CDR1 TSESDYY and CDR2 QEAYKQQN come from the germline V gene. This CDR3 has 21 residues. For the CDR3, the DNA is TGTGCTTATAGGAGCGCTCTCTTACTTTTCGCTCTGGGGGATATACAGGATAAACTCATCTTT. It specifies CAYRSALLLFALGDIQDKLIF.

This clone was recorded at least ten times. This may arise from a read error, as a much more abundant clone is one base away. The chain carries TRDV3 and TRDJ1; 9 nucleotides align to TRDD3. The CDR3 has 22 residues. J gave up 4 bases and V 4 bases, and 34 bases lay outside the gene matches. Germline assignment: CDR1 TVYSNPD and CDR2 GDNSRS (reference sequence). The CDR3 sequence: CACRRPSSKGLYWGTGDDKLIF. The CDR3 DNA reads TGTGCCTGTCGAAGGCCTTCCTCAAAGGGCCTGTACTGGGGGACCGGAGACGATAAACTCATCTTT.

This clone occurred a few times. TCRdb records a much larger clone's protein for this DNA, with a difference at residue 16 that likely arises from a read error; the protein given is the translation of the DNA. The chain combines TRAV38-2/DV8 with TRDJ1; TRDD3 matches at 11 bases. No J gene was available from TCRdb, and it was assigned here by a germline match of the DNA. CDR3 size: 20 residues. Germline CDR1 is TSESDYY and CDR2 is QEAYKQQN. The V and J ends lost 5 bases and 7 bases, in that order; junction bases with no gene match: 25. CDR3 in DNA: TGTGCTTATAGTTCCCCCCTACTTGGGGGATACGCGGGCCAGAGCGTTAAACTCATCTTT. It translates to CAYSSPLLGGYAGQSVKLIF.

With regard to this clone: The TCRdb protein comes from a much larger clone and disagrees with this DNA's translation at residue 10, likely due to a read error; the protein given here is derived from the DNA. The V gene is TRDV2, the J gene TRDJ3, with D maybe TRDD3 (6 bases). Germline loops: CDR1 GEAIGNYY, CDR2 EKD. CDR3 length: 21 residues. V was clipped by 1 base and J by 0 bases, with 21 bases between them. CDR3 sequence reads: CACDTASTGRLSSWDTRQMFF. CDR3 nucleotide sequence: TGTGCCTGTGACACGGCGAGTACTGGGAGACTAAGCTCCTGGGACACCCGACAGATGTTTTTC.

This clone was detected only a few times. The TCRdb record carries a much larger clone's protein, which differs from this DNA's translation at residue 7; a read error is the likely cause, and the protein listed here is the DNA translation. The rearrangement uses TRDV1 and TRDJ1, with 8 nucleotides matching TRDD3. Germline matching of the DNA provided the J gene here, since TCRdb leaves it blank. The CDR3 has 23 residues. The junction had 32 bases not matched to a gene; V was cut back by 2 bases and J by 6 bases. CDR1 TSWWSYY and CDR2 QGS come from the germline V gene. The CDR3 DNA is TGTGCTCTTGGGGAAACGTCTCTTTCCATACTGGGGGTATCTGGCCCTGTGGGAAATAAACTCATCTTT. Protein: CALGETSLSILGVSGPVGNKLIF.

This chain joins TRAV38-2/DV8 and TRDJ1, with 12 bases identical to TRDD3. TCRdb does not report a J gene; here it was assigned by matching the DNA to germline references. The CDR3 is 20 amino acids. J was trimmed by 0 bases and V by 0 bases; bases with no gene match: 12. In germline, CDR1 is TSESDYY, CDR2 QEAYKQQN. The CDR3 loop is CAYRSASLLGDTIYTDKLIF. The CDR3 DNA reads as TGTGCTTATAGGAGCGCGAGCCTACTGGGGGATACCATATACACCGATAAACTCATCTTT.

As for this clone: The protein that TCRdb holds for this DNA derives from a much larger clone and differs from the translated DNA at residue 16, which likely indicates a read error; the protein shown here is translated from the DNA. This rearrangement joins TRDV2 to TRDJ1; 9 nucleotides align to TRDD3. Germline V CDR1 and CDR2: GEAIGNYY, EKD. The CDR3 length is 18 residues. The chain's CDR3 is CACDTGVGGYFYTDKPIF. For the CDR3, the DNA is TGTGCCTGTGACACCGGAGTAGGGGGATACTTCTACACCGATAAACCCATCTTT.

This clone was seen at least ten times. With only one base between it and a far larger clone, this is likely a read error. Other DNA variants within this sample encode the same CDR3. The CDR3 DNA is TGTGCACTTGGGGAAGGCGCTGGGGCCCGGAGAGGGTACACCGATAAACTCATCTTT. This codes for CALGEGAGARRGYTDKLIF. The V gene is TRDV1, the J gene TRDJ1; perhaps TRDD3 as D (6 bases). The CDR3 length is 19 residues. In germline, CDR1 is TSWWSYY, CDR2 QGS.

This clone was counted only a few times. This likely stems from a read error, as it lies one base from a far larger clone. The sample contains more than one DNA sequence encoding this CDR3. This rearrangement joins TRDV3 to TRDJ1, with 8 bases lining up with TRDD2. The J gene was missing in TCRdb and was found by matching the end of the DNA to germline. Germline lookup yields CDR1 TVYSNPD and CDR2 GDNSRS (reference sequence). V lost 3 bases, J lost 3 bases, and 21 bases stayed unmatched. CDR3 size: 18 residues. The CDR3 reads CAFPGLPTNGGSADKLIF. The CDR3 bases are TGTGCCTTCCCGGGACTTCCTACTAATGGGGGGTCAGCCGATAAACTCATCTTT. The whole variable domain, remainder taken from reference TRDV3 and TRDJ1, is CDKVTQSSPDQTVASGSEVVLLCTYDTVYSNPDLFWYRIRPDYSFQFVFYGDNSRSEGADFTQGRFSVKHILTQKAFHLVISPVRTEDSATYYCAFPGLPTNGGSADKLIFGKGTRVTVEP.

The table lists this clone with many counts. The translation of this DNA and the TCRdb protein of a much larger clone differ at residue 13, probably owing to a read error; the protein shown here is translated from the DNA. The chain links TRDV1 to TRDJ1, with 7 bases identical to TRDD2. Since TCRdb gives no J gene, matching the DNA to germline was used here to assign it. The CDR3 runs to 19 residues. V was clipped by 5 bases and J by 6 bases; unmatched bases: 24. Per germline, CDR1 TSWWSYY and CDR2 QGS. CDR3 region: CALGKAIFLLGWEWNKLIF. The CDR3, as DNA: TGTGCTCTTGGGAAGGCCATATTCCTACTCGGCTGGGAATGGAATAAACTCATCTTT.

About this clone: The protein held in TCRdb is that of a much larger clone and does not match this DNA's translation at residue 8, likely because of a read error; the protein shown is translated from the DNA. This chain joins TRDV2 and TRDJ3; tentative D call: TRDD3 (6 bases). The J gene, absent from TCRdb, was called here by matching the DNA to germline. Trimming removed 0 bases at V and 5 bases at J, with 19 bases between. The CDR3 is made up of 19 amino acids. Germline CDR1 GEAIGNYY, CDR2 EKD. DNA for the CDR3: TGTGCCTGTGACACCCTGGGGTCCCATAGTTACGGGGACACCCGACAGATGTTTTTC. Amino acid sequence: CACDTLGSHSYGDTRQMFF.

This clone appeared a few times. The protein held in TCRdb is that of a much larger clone and does not match this DNA's translation at residue 14, likely because of a read error; the protein shown is translated from the DNA. V usage is TRDV1 and J usage is TRDJ1; D perhaps matches TRDD3 (6 bases). TCRdb records no J gene; here it was assigned by comparing the DNA to germline. This CDR3 is 22 amino acids long. Germline loops: CDR1 TSWWSYY, CDR2 QGS. Trimming pared 2 bases from V and 2 bases from J, leaving 33 bases between. CDR3 sequence: CALGEALDLYWAPSRGTDKLIF. Here the CDR3 DNA reads TGTGCTCTTGGGGAAGCCCTGGATTTGTACTGGGCCCCATCACGGGGTACCGATAAACTCATCTTT.

This clone was picked up a small number of times. A read error is likely here: a far larger clone is one base away. This specimen includes other DNA sequences encoding the same CDR3. The chain employs TRDV3 and TRDJ1; the match to TRDD3 covers 11 bases. In the absence of a J gene in TCRdb, the DNA was matched to germline to assign it here. The CDR3 length is 21 residues. Trimming took 3 bases from V and 8 from J; bases not matched to a gene: 32. Germline CDR1 reads TVYSNPD; CDR2 reads GDNSRS (reference sequence). The CDR3 DNA follows: TGTGCCTTCCAAACTCCCTTCCTCTTCCTTTCGCCCTGGGGGATACTAGGGAAACTCATCTTT. Protein: CAFQTPFLFLSPWGILGKLIF.

This clone was found a few times. Translating this DNA gives a protein that differs at residue 8 from the TCRdb one, which belongs to a much larger clone; a read error is likely, and the protein shown is this translation. CDR3 sequence (DNA): TGTGCTCTTGGGGCATCGCCCCGCGATAAACTCATCTTT. Its translation: CALGASPRDKLIF. The chain carries TRDV1 and TRDJ1, with no clear D. The J gene, absent from TCRdb, was called here by matching the DNA to germline. Per the germline V gene, CDR1 is TSWWSYY and CDR2 is QGS. The CDR3 is made up of 13 amino acids. V was trimmed by 4 bases and J by 4 bases, leaving 10 bases between them.

This clone was counted between two and nine times. This likely traces to a read error, being one base from a far larger clone. This sample includes further DNA sequences coding for the same CDR3. The chain recombines TRDV1 with TRDJ1; 8 nucleotides match TRDD3. TCRdb leaves out the J gene; it was filled in here by matching the DNA to germline. Unmatched junction bases numbered 19, after V lost 4 bases and J lost 0 bases. The CDR3 is made up of 20 amino acids. The germline CDR1 and CDR2 sequences are TSWWSYY and QGS. CDR3: CALGVPSQSVLGAYTDKLIF. The CDR3 DNA sequence: TGTGCTCTTGGGGTACCCTCCCAGTCCGTACTGGGGGCCTACACCGATAAACTCATCTTT.

A remark on this clone: The protein in TCRdb stems from a much larger clone and differs at residue 3 from this DNA's translation, likely a read error; here the protein is translated from the DNA. The chain joins TRDV3 to TRDJ1; possible D gene TRDD3, 6 bases. Here the J gene came from matching the DNA to germline, since TCRdb omits it. The CDR3 has 13 residues. Trimming left V 5 bases short and J 10 bases short, with 23 bases between. CDR1 is TVYSNPD and CDR2 is GDNSRS in the germline V gene (reference sequence). DNA for the CDR3: TGTGCCAGACGAGGGAGGATTGGGGATGGACTCATCTTT. It is translated as CARRGRIGDGLIF.

This clone was picked up a small number of times. TCRdb records a much larger clone's protein for this DNA, with a difference at residue 14 that likely arises from a read error; the protein given is the translation of the DNA. V is TRDV2 and J is TRDJ1; 10 bases agree with TRDD3. The J gene comes from matching the DNA to germline here; TCRdb lacks it. J lost 0 bases, V lost 0 bases, and 21 bases had no gene match. Germline V gives CDR1 GEAIGNYY, CDR2 EKD. CDR3 size: 22 residues. CDR3 residues: CACDTVVYTGGSPGKYTDKLIF. DNA of the CDR3: TGTGCCTGTGACACCGTCGTATACACTGGGGGATCCCCCGGAAAGTACACCGATAAACTCATCTTT.

This clone was seen a few times. TCRdb's protein, taken from a much larger clone, differs from this DNA's translation at residue 8, likely owing to a read error; the protein displayed comes from the DNA. V usage is TRDV1 and J usage is TRDJ1; 8 bases line up with TRDD3. TCRdb offers no J gene call, so here the DNA was matched to germline to obtain one. The CDR3 is 22 residues long. Germline trimming cut 3 bases from V and 2 bases from J; bases unmatched to any gene: 26. Per germline, CDR1 TSWWSYY and CDR2 QGS. The CDR3 is CALGDNFLLLRDTGEFTDKLIF. DNA of the CDR3: TGTGCTCTTGGGGATAATTTCCTCCTACTTCGGGATACGGGGGAATTTACCGATAAACTCATCTTT.

This clone was seen a few times. Only one base separates this from a far larger clonotype, so it likely reflects a read error. The sample has other DNA sequences that encode this CDR3 too. The CDR3 reads CALGEVSQWGTHLLYTDKLIF. CDR3 nucleotide sequence: TGTGCTCTTGGGGAAGTATCCCAATGGGGGACTCACCTACTGTACACTGATAAACTCATCTTT. The chain employs TRDV1 and TRDJ1, with 7 bases lining up with TRDD3. No J segment appears in TCRdb, so it was assigned here by matching the sequence to germline. CDR3 length: 21 residues. The germline CDR1 and CDR2 sequences are TSWWSYY and QGS.

This clone was counted many times. TCRdb records a much larger clone's protein for this DNA, with a difference at residue 13 that likely arises from a read error; the protein given is the translation of the DNA. The chain recombines TRDV1 with TRDJ1; 10 bases are shared with TRDD3. This CDR3 is built from 15 residues. Germline CDR1 and CDR2: TSWWSYY and QGS. CDR3 protein: CALGSTYPLGDKPIF. CDR3 DNA: TGTGCTCTTGGGTCCACTTATCCGCTGGGGGATAAACCCATCTTT.

This clone was counted only a few times. The protein TCRdb gives is from a much larger clone and does not agree with this DNA's translation at residue 12, likely a read error; the protein shown here comes from the DNA. The rearrangement joins TRDV2 to TRDJ1, with TRDD3 identical over 9 bases. Germline V gene lookup returns CDR1 GEAIGNYY and CDR2 EKD. There are 15 residues in the CDR3. CDR3 bases: TGTGCCTGTGAGACCTGGGGGATCGGCACCGATAGACTCATCTTT. Translating gives CACETWGIGTDRLIF.

Concerning this clone: Given a far larger clone just one base away, this is likely a sequencing read error. Other DNA sequences in this sample translate to the same CDR3. This rearrangement joins TRDV2 to TRDJ1; D is perhaps TRDD3 (6 bases). TCRdb does not report a J gene; here it was assigned by matching the DNA to germline references. This CDR3 spans 15 amino acids. Germline CDR1 and CDR2: GEAIGNYY and EKD. This CDR3 reads CACDVVGGQGDKLIF. As DNA, the CDR3 is TGTGCTTGTGACGTGGTGGGGGGCCAAGGCGATAAACTCATCTTT.